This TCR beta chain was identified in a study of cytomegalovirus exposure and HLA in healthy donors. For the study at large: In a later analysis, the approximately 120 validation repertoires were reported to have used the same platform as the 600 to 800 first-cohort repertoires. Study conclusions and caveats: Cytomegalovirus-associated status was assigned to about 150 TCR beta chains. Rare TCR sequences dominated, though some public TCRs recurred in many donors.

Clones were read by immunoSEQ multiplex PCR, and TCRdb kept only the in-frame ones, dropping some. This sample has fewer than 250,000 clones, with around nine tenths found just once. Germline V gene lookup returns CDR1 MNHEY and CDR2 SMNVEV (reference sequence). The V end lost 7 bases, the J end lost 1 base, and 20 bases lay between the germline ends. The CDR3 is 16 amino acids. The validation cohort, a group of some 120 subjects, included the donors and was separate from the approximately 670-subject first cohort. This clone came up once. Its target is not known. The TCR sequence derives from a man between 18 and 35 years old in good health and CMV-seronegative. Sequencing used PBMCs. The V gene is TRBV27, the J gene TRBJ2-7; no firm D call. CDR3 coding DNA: TGTGCCAGCAAGCCCTGGGCTGTTGTTAGGTCCTACGAGCAGTACTTC. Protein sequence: CASKPWAVVRSYEQYF.